The source of this T cell receptor beta chain is a study of T-cell memory formation after mild COVID-19. General observations from the study: Later expanders leaned CD4+, whereas clones that contracted between day 15 and 85 were balanced CD4/CD8. Some clones that responded turned up in pre-infection memory, which suggests that cross-reactive memory joined in.

Trimming removed 8 bases from V and 3 bases from J, with 17 bases in between. Germline loops: CDR1 MNHEY, CDR2 SVGEGT. The CDR3 is 14 amino acids. This clonotype was picked up many times. What it recognizes is unknown. 5'RACE with constant-segment primers built TCRalpha and TCRbeta cDNA libraries with UMIs. TCRdb used MiXCR to reprocess the 5' RACE reads, holding one entry per CDR3 protein. Here the sample spans a few hundred thousand distinct CDR3 sequences, roughly 19% being singletons. The chain combines TRBV6-2 or TRBV6-3 with TRBJ2-7; D possibly corresponds to TRBD1 (6 bases). The source of this sequence is a man between 18 and 35 years old who had mild COVID-19 (a few samples of this study predate the infection). Cell type and time point are not known. The specimen sequenced was PBMCs or a T cell subset sorted from them (not recorded which). Here the CDR3 DNA reads TGTGCCAGCCTAACTAGGGACAAATACTACGAGCAGTACTTC. This gives the protein CASLTRDKYYEQYF.